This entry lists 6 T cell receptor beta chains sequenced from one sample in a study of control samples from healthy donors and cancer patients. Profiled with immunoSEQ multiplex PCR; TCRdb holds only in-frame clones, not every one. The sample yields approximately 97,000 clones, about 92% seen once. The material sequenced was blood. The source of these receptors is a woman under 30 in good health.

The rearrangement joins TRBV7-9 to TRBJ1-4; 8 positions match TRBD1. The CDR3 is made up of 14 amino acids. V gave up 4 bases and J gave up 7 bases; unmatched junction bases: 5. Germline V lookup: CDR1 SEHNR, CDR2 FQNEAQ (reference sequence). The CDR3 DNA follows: TGTGCCAGCAGCTCCGGGACAGGTTCTGAAAAACTGTTTTTT. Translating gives CASSSGTGSEKLFF.

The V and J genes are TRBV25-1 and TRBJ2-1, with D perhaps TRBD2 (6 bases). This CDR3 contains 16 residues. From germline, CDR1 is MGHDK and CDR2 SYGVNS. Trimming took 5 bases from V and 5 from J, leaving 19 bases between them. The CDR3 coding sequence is TGTGCCAGCAGTCTCCCAGGCGGGGTTGGGGACAATGAGCAGTTCTTC. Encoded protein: CASSLPGGVGDNEQFF.

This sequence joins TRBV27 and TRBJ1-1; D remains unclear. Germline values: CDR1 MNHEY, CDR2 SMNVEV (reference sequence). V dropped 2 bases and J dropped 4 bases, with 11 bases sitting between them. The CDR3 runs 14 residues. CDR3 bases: TGTGCCAGCAGTTTAACCAGGTCGGGCACTGAAGCTTTCTTT. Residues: CASSLTRSGTEAFF.

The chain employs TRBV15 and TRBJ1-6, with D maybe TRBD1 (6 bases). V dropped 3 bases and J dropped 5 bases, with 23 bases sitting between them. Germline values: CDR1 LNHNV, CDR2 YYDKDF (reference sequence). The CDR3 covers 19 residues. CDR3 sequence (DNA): TGTGCCACCAGCAGCAGGGGCCCCAGGGCAGAGGGCGATAATTCACCCCTCCACTTT. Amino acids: CATSSRGPRAEGDNSPLHF.

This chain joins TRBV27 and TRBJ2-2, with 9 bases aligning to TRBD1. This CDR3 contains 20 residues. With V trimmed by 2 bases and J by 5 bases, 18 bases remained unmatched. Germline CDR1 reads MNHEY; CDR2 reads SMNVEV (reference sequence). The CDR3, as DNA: TGTGCCAGCAGTTTAATGCGGGGTCAGCCCGGGACAGGGCTTACCGGGGAGCTGTTTTTT. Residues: CASSLMRGQPGTGLTGELFF.

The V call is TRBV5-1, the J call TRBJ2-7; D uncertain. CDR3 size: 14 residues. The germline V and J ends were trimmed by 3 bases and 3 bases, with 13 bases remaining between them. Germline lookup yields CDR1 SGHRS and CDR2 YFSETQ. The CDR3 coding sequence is TGCGCCAGCAGCTCCAATATAGGTAGCTACGAGCAGTACTTC. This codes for CASSSNIGSYEQYF.